This TCR beta chain derives from a study of PD-1 blockade in classical Hodgkin lymphoma. The CDR3 has 18 amino acids. The ends were cut back, 6 bases at V and 0 bases at J, with 21 bases in the middle. As concerns this clone: Its antigen is not identified.

Study-level points and caveats: Undefined causes, possibly disease activity or prior therapy, underlie the repertoire differences.

Time point indicated: newly diagnosed, previously untreated cHL patient sample. PBMCs were thawed, and CD8+ T cells were then isolated from them by magnetic negative selection. The assay was immunoSEQ multiplex PCR, and TCRdb's table has in-frame clones only and misses some. The data show about 14,000 clones, 91% seen once. Sequences were obtained from CD8+ T cells from blood. This receptor was obtained from a human donor with classical Hodgkin lymphoma. The chain couples TRBV23-1 to TRBJ2-1, with D perhaps matching TRBD1 or TRBD2 (5 bases each). TRBV23-1 is given ORF status, its function remaining uncertain. The CDR3 loop reads CASSQRGFVASSYNEQFF. Here the CDR3 DNA reads TGCGCCAGCAGCCAACGGGGCTTCGTAGCGAGCTCCTACAATGAGCAGTTCTTC.